A selection of T cell receptor beta chains follows, all from one sample in a study of blood T cells in healthy people across ages. TCRdb re-called the 5' RACE reads through MiXCR, storing one row per CDR3 protein. The repertoire holds about 2 million distinct CDR3 sequences, with about 50% as singletons. What was sequenced was blood. These receptors were collected from a middle-aged woman in good health. The CDR3 runs from the conserved cysteine through the conserved F or W. Each record gives: V gene, J gene, clone size, D gene, CDR3 protein, CDR3 DNA. The D gene is left open where the match is weak. The size field is filled for only some rows; it gives once, few, many or a size class.

TRBV5-1,TRBJ2-5,few,.,CASSSLTQETQYF,TGCGCCAGCAGCTCGCTGACTCAAGAGACCCAGTACTTC
TRBV3-1,TRBJ2-7,.,.,CASSRWGQYF,TGTGCCAGCAGCCGCTGGGGGCAGTACTTC
TRBV7-9,TRBJ2-5,.,.,CASSLGYGGQRETQYF,TGTGCCAGCAGCCTAGGGTATGGGGGTCAAAGGGAGACCCAGTACTTC
TRBV28,TRBJ2-1,.,.,CASSFGAVENEQFF,TGTGCCAGCAGTTTTGGGGCTGTTGAGAATGAGCAGTTCTTC
TRBV7-3,TRBJ1-1,.,.,CASSLTKGNTEAFF,TGTGCCAGCAGCTTAACGAAGGGAAACACTGAAGCTTTCTTT
TRBV6-2/TRBV6-3,TRBJ1-5,.,.,CASCNSNQPQHF,TGTGCCAGTTGTAATAGCAATCAGCCCCAGCATTTT
TRBV28,TRBJ2-5,.,TRBD2,CASTRPPQRGPKETQYF,TGTGCCAGCACTAGACCGCCTCAGCGGGGGCCTAAGGAGACCCAGTACTTC
TRBV28,TRBJ2-4,many,.,CASSRTAGGNIQYF,TGTGCCAGCAGTCGGACCGCTGGGGGGAACATTCAGTACTTC
TRBV25-1,TRBJ2-7,few,.,CASSGGFWGVHEQYF,TGTGCCAGCAGTGGGGGGTTCTGGGGGGTCCACGAGCAGTACTTC
TRBV15,TRBJ2-3,.,TRBD2,CATSTFSGGTHTDTQYF,TGTGCCACCAGCACCTTTAGCGGGGGGACCCACACAGATACGCAGTATTTT
TRBV28,TRBJ1-2,few,TRBD1,CASSSTTGGRGGYTF,TGTGCCAGCAGTTCCACCACAGGGGGTCGCGGTGGCTACACCTTC
TRBV5-5,TRBJ1-5,.,TRBD1,CASSPTTGDQPQHF,TGTGCCAGCAGCCCGACGACAGGGGACCAGCCCCAGCATTTT
TRBV5-1,TRBJ2-3,few,.,CASSGQTSTDTQYF,TGCGCCAGCAGCGGGCAGACTAGCACAGATACGCAGTATTTT
TRBV6-1,TRBJ2-7,few,.,CASSEGPGAVYEQYF,TGTGCCAGCAGTGAAGGTCCCGGGGCAGTCTACGAGCAGTACTTC
TRBV4-3,TRBJ2-7,.,.,CASSQGTDPSYEQYF,TGCGCCAGCAGCCAAGGGACAGACCCCTCCTACGAGCAGTACTTC
TRBV2,TRBJ2-1,once,TRBD1,CASSPGQSPSEQFF,TGTGCCAGCAGTCCGGGACAGTCGCCCAGTGAGCAGTTCTTC
TRBV4-2,TRBJ1-2,.,.,CASNPKGQHYGYTF,TGTGCCAGCAACCCAAAAGGACAGCACTATGGCTACACCTTC
TRBV10-1,TRBJ2-5,many,.,CASSESGRPPETQYF,TGCGCCAGCAGTGAGTCGGGACGGCCGCCAGAGACCCAGTACTTC
TRBV3-1,TRBJ2-7,.,TRBD1,CASSRPTGYVHEQYF,TGTGCCAGCAGCCGCCCGACAGGGTATGTCCACGAGCAGTACTTC
TRBV27,TRBJ2-6,few,TRBD1,CASTLGGQGSISGANVLTF,TGTGCCAGCACCCTAGGGGGACAGGGCTCGATCTCTGGGGCCAACGTCCTGACTTTC
TRBV27,TRBJ1-4,.,.,CASSGLGATNEKLFF,TGTGCCAGCAGTGGTCTGGGAGCAACTAATGAAAAACTGTTTTTT
TRBV28,TRBJ2-5,.,TRBD2,CASSSLTSSQETQYF,TGTGCCAGCAGTTCACTGACTAGCAGCCAAGAGACCCAGTACTTC
TRBV12-3/TRBV12-4,TRBJ2-1,.,.,CASSLETGKPHQGDNEQFF,TGTGCCAGCAGTCTTGAAACAGGGAAACCTCACCAAGGCGACAATGAGCAGTTCTTC
TRBV6-4,TRBJ2-7,.,TRBD1,CASRPRDRVHEQYF,TGTGCCAGCAGACCCCGGGACAGGGTCCACGAGCAGTACTTC
TRBV6-5,TRBJ1-4,few,.,CASSYSVGEKLFF,TGTGCCAGCAGTTACTCGGTGGGGGAAAAACTGTTTTTT
TRBV29-1,TRBJ1-5,.,TRBD1,CSVMTGGDQPQHF,TGCAGCGTTATGACAGGGGGCGATCAGCCCCAGCATTTT
TRBV3-1,TRBJ2-1,.,TRBD2,CASSSLERGGYNEQFF,TGTGCCAGCAGCTCCCTTGAGCGGGGGGGCTACAATGAGCAGTTCTTC
TRBV24-1,TRBJ2-1,.,.,CATSEQSGTTGNEQFF,TGTGCCACCAGTGAACAGTCCGGGACGACGGGCAATGAGCAGTTCTTC
TRBV15,TRBJ2-6,few,.,CATSRQYRTRSGANVLTF,TGTGCCACCAGCAGACAGTACAGAACTAGGTCTGGGGCCAACGTCCTGACTTTC
TRBV28,TRBJ2-7,few,.,CASSRHRDVEGYEQYF,TGTGCCAGCAGTCGCCACCGGGACGTCGAGGGCTACGAGCAGTACTTC
TRBV5-1,TRBJ2-3,.,TRBD2,CASSAGTSPTDTQYF,TGCGCCAGCAGCGCGGGGACTAGCCCCACAGATACGCAGTATTTT
TRBV25-1,TRBJ2-5,few,.,CATGSTGIRETQYF,TGTGCCACTGGGTCTACAGGGATTCGGGAGACCCAGTACTTC
TRBV29-1,TRBJ2-1,.,TRBD1,CSAQRQGAGAYNEQFF,TGCAGCGCCCAACGCCAGGGGGCAGGGGCCTACAATGAGCAGTTCTTC
TRBV15,TRBJ2-5,few,.,CATSRVHGYQETQYF,TGTGCCACCAGCAGAGTTCACGGATACCAAGAGACCCAGTACTTC
TRBV20-1,TRBJ2-1,.,TRBD2,CSTGRGVPDEQFF,TGCAGTACTGGACGGGGGGTTCCCGATGAGCAGTTCTTC
TRBV7-2,TRBJ2-3,few,TRBD2,CASSLVGAGGRTDTQYF,TGTGCCAGCAGCTTAGTTGGGGCGGGGGGCCGCACAGATACGCAGTATTTT
TRBV6-4,TRBJ1-4,.,.,CASDDRGNEKLFF,TGTGCCAGCGACGACAGAGGGAATGAAAAACTGTTTTTT
TRBV6-5,TRBJ2-7,.,TRBD2,CASSYSGAPAVYEQYF,TGTGCCAGCAGTTACAGCGGGGCTCCGGCAGTCTACGAGCAGTACTTC
TRBV25-1,TRBJ2-3,.,TRBD2,CASSDGGGYSTDTQYF,TGTGCCAGCAGTGATGGCGGGGGGTATAGCACAGATACGCAGTATTTT
TRBV6-5,TRBJ2-1,.,.,CASRNRVATYNEQFF,TGTGCCAGCAGGAACAGGGTAGCTACGTACAATGAGCAGTTCTTC
TRBV20-1,TRBJ2-7,.,.,CSARGARGTYEQYF,TGCAGTGCTAGAGGTGCGAGGGGTACCTACGAGCAGTACTTC
TRBV4-3,TRBJ2-1,.,.,CASSQDEGSYNEQFF,TGCGCCAGCAGCCAAGATGAGGGGAGTTACAATGAGCAGTTCTTC
TRBV4-3,TRBJ1-6,.,.,CASSQEFGSSYNSPLHF,TGCGCCAGCAGCCAAGAATTTGGCAGCTCCTATAATTCACCCCTCCACTTT
TRBV7-2,TRBJ2-1,.,.,CASSLSGGRFNEQFF,TGTGCCAGCAGCTTAAGTGGGGGGCGATTCAATGAGCAGTTCTTC
TRBV20-1,TRBJ2-3,few,.,CSAAGGATDTQYF,TGCAGTGCTGCCGGGGGTGCCACAGATACGCAGTATTTT
TRBV5-1,TRBJ2-1,.,TRBD2,CASGMGLAGDYNEQFF,TGCGCCAGCGGGATGGGCCTAGCGGGGGATTACAATGAGCAGTTCTTC